Listed below are T cell receptor beta chains from one sample, sequenced in a study of beta chain features in type 1 diabetes. The repertoire was sequenced with immunoSEQ multiplex PCR; TCRdb's copy has only in-frame clones and lacks some. The sample consists of around 450,000 clones, 11% of them appearing once. Sequences were obtained from naive CD4+ T cells from blood. These receptors were obtained from a young woman in good health. Both conserved end residues are part of each CDR3. A D gene is named only where the DNA matches it firmly. A row's size may be missing; if present it is once, few, many or a size class.

CDR3nt: TGTGCCAGCAGCACCGGACGGATTAACTATGGCTACACCTTC; CDR3aa: CASSTGRINYGYTF; d_gene: .; v_gene: TRBV6-5; abundance: .; j_gene: TRBJ1-2
CDR3nt: TGTGCCAGCAGCGTAGAGGGGACAGGGGGTCAGCCCCAGCATTTT; CDR3aa: CASSVEGTGGQPQHF; d_gene: TRBD1; v_gene: TRBV9; abundance: .; j_gene: TRBJ1-5
CDR3nt: TGTGCCAGCAGGCTAGCGGGAGTAGATACGCAGTATTTT; CDR3aa: CASRLAGVDTQYF; d_gene: TRBD2; v_gene: TRBV19; abundance: few; j_gene: TRBJ2-3
CDR3nt: TGTGCCATCAGTCGACTAGCGGGAGACTACGAGCAGTACTTC; CDR3aa: CAISRLAGDYEQYF; d_gene: TRBD2; v_gene: TRBV10-3; abundance: few; j_gene: TRBJ2-7
CDR3nt: TGTGCCACCAGCCCCCAGACAGGCTTCTCCTACGAGCAGTACTTC; CDR3aa: CATSPQTGFSYEQYF; d_gene: .; v_gene: TRBV15; abundance: .; j_gene: TRBJ2-7
CDR3nt: TGCAGCGGTGTGGGGGGAGGTAATGAGCAGTTCTTC; CDR3aa: CSGVGGGNEQFF; d_gene: .; v_gene: TRBV29-1; abundance: few; j_gene: TRBJ2-1
CDR3nt: TGTGCCAGCAGTGGGCAGCTAACCTCCAATGAGCAGTTCTTC; CDR3aa: CASSGQLTSNEQFF; d_gene: .; v_gene: TRBV2; abundance: few; j_gene: TRBJ2-1
CDR3nt: TGTGCCAGCTCTCCCACTAGCGGGGCCCAAGAGACCCAGTACTTC; CDR3aa: CASSPTSGAQETQYF; d_gene: TRBD2; v_gene: TRBV9; abundance: few; j_gene: TRBJ2-5
CDR3nt: TGTGCCAGCAGCTCCAGGACTAGCGGGGGACTAGAGTTCTTC; CDR3aa: CASSSRTSGGLEFF; d_gene: TRBD2; v_gene: TRBV13; abundance: many; j_gene: TRBJ2-1
CDR3nt: TGTGCCAGCAGTTCGACAGGGTCCTCCAATGAGCAGTTCTTC; CDR3aa: CASSSTGSSNEQFF; d_gene: TRBD1; v_gene: TRBV6-5; abundance: .; j_gene: TRBJ2-1
CDR3nt: TGTGCCAGCAGCAAAGGACGGACAGGTGCCAATGAGCAGTTCTTC; CDR3aa: CASSKGRTGANEQFF; d_gene: .; v_gene: TRBV21-1; abundance: .; j_gene: TRBJ2-1
CDR3nt: TGTGCTAGTGGTTTGGTACTTGGACAGAGCTACGAGCAGTACTTC; CDR3aa: CASGLVLGQSYEQYF; d_gene: .; v_gene: TRBV12-5; abundance: .; j_gene: TRBJ2-7